The 25 T cell receptor beta chains below come from one sample, sequenced in a study of T cell responses to AZD1222 COVID-19 vaccine. Data came from immunoSEQ multiplex PCR; TCRdb stores just in-frame clones and leaves some out. The table includes under 150,000 clones, approximately 90% detected once. Sequences were derived from peripheral blood, sampled on day 0 of MenACWY control vaccination. The receptors stem from an adult in good health.

The genes are TRBV6-5 and TRBJ1-1; D not certain. The CDR3 extends over 11 amino acids. Germline V lookup: CDR1 MNHEY, CDR2 SVGAGI. The V and J ends lost 5 bases and 7 bases respectively, with 8 bases between them. As DNA, the CDR3 is TGTGCCAGCAGTCGCGGTCATGAAGCTTTCTTT. This sequence encodes CASSRGHEAFF.

This clone was counted a single time. The rearrangement joins TRBV3-1 (or the pseudogene TRBV3-2) to TRBJ1-1; a possible D gene is TRBD1 (5 bases). CDR3 size: 14 residues. V shed 4 bases and J shed 3 bases, with 12 bases lying between them. Germline assignment: CDR1 LGHDT and CDR2 YNNKEL (reference sequence). CDR3 bases: TGTGCCAGCAGCCCGATTTCCAGGGACACTGAAGCTTTCTTT. The encoded protein is CASSPISRDTEAFF.

This chain joins TRBV7-9 and TRBJ2-2; D not resolved. Trimming pared 1 base from V and 1 base from J, leaving 10 bases between. The CDR3 is 16 amino acids. Per the germline V gene, CDR1 is SEHNR and CDR2 is FQNEAQ (reference sequence). The CDR3 region has the DNA TGTGCCAGCAGCTTAGTGGTCATCCTGAACACCGGGGAGCTGTTTTTT. It yields the protein CASSLVVILNTGELFF.

The chain recombines TRBV30 with TRBJ1-1; D remains ambiguous. V lost 3 bases and J 4 bases, leaving 15 bases between the germline ends. The CDR3 is 14 residues long. Germline CDR1 reads GTSNPN; CDR2 reads SVGIG (reference sequence). The CDR3: CAWSYSWVGTEAFF. Here the CDR3 DNA reads TGTGCCTGGAGCTACAGTTGGGTAGGCACTGAAGCTTTCTTT.

The chain carries TRBV2 and TRBJ1-1; D is unclear. The ends were cut back, 3 bases at V and 1 base at J, with 3 bases in the middle. CDR1 is SNHLY and CDR2 is FYNNEI in the germline V gene. The CDR3 consists of 12 residues. The CDR3 sequence is CASSDWNTEAFF. CDR3 nucleotide sequence: TGTGCCAGCAGTGATTGGAACACTGAAGCTTTCTTT.

In its sample, this clone was seen a few times. At the DNA level, this CDR3 is encoded by other sequences in the same sample as well. This chain joins TRBV7-8 and TRBJ2-3; 9 nucleotides agree with TRBD2. Germline V gene data show CDR1 as SGHVS and CDR2 as FQNEAQ. V shed 2 bases and J 5 bases; nucleotides not matched to a gene: 5. The CDR3 covers 15 residues. The CDR3 DNA reads as TGTGCCAGCAGCTTAAGAGCGGGAGGACAAGATACGCAGTATTTT. Translating gives CASSLRAGGQDTQYF.

V gene TRBV9 combines with J gene TRBJ1-1, with a weak D call TRBD1 (6 bases). This CDR3 contains 15 residues. V gave up 3 bases and J gave up 1 base, with 13 bases separating them. In germline, CDR1 is SGDLS, CDR2 YYNGEE. CDR3: CASSAPGARNTEAFF. CDR3 nucleotides: TGTGCCAGCAGCGCTCCGGGGGCTAGGAACACTGAAGCTTTCTTT.

This chain joins TRBV4-2 and TRBJ1-1; no firm D call. Trimming removed 0 bases from V and 1 base from J, with 6 bases in between. CDR1 is LGHNA and CDR2 is YNFKEQ in the germline V gene. The CDR3 length is 14 residues. The CDR3 here is CASSQDSRNTEAFF. CDR3 DNA sequence: TGTGCCAGCAGCCAAGATTCAAGGAACACTGAAGCTTTCTTT.

The J gene is TRBJ2-3, the V gene TRBV19, with 11 bases matching TRBD2. Germline loops: CDR1 LNHDA, CDR2 SQIVND (reference sequence). V lost 2 bases to trimming and J lost 6 bases; unmatched junction nucleotides: 4. The CDR3 is made up of 15 amino acids. CDR3 bases: TGTGCCAGTAGTATACCTAGCGGGAGGTCGGATACGCAGTATTTT. Translation: CASSIPSGRSDTQYF.

The chain couples TRBV18 to TRBJ1-3; no clear D gene. This CDR3 comprises 20 residues. Germline CDR1 and CDR2: KGHSH and LQKENI. Trimming left V 1 base short and J 3 bases short, with 25 bases between. CDR3 sequence: CASSPRTRHDLVPFGNTIYF. Written as DNA, the CDR3 is TGTGCCAGCTCACCACGCACCCGTCACGACTTAGTCCCCTTTGGAAACACCATATATTTT.

CDR3 nucleotide sequence: TGTGCCAGCAGCGTAGCGGCGGGATTCGGGAACATTCAGTACTTC. It codes for CASSVAAGFGNIQYF. The gene calls are TRBV9 and TRBJ2-4; D possibly corresponds to TRBD2 (6 bases). The germline CDR1 and CDR2 sequences are SGDLS and YYNGEE. V was clipped by 0 bases and J by 7 bases, with 14 bases between them. The CDR3 covers 15 residues.

V usage is TRBV28 and J usage is TRBJ1-2; D uncertain. CDR3 length equals 11 residues. V lost 9 bases and J 6 bases, leaving 11 bases between the germline ends. Germline V gene lookup returns CDR1 MDHEN and CDR2 SYDVKM. CDR3 sequence reads: CASTTSHGYTF. In nucleotides, the CDR3 is TGTGCCAGTACCACCAGTCATGGCTACACCTTC.

This chain links TRBV7-9 with TRBJ2-3; D uncertain. The CDR3 sequence is 15 residues long. The V and J ends lost 5 bases and 2 bases respectively, with 14 bases between them. Germline lookup yields CDR1 SEHNR and CDR2 FQNEAQ (reference sequence). CDR3 loop: CASSKRTSITDTQYF. CDR3 DNA sequence: TGTGCCAGCAGCAAACGGACGAGTATCACAGATACGCAGTATTTT.

The V gene is TRBV18, the J gene TRBJ1-4, with no clear D. The CDR3 has 14 residues. V lost 8 bases, J lost 1 base, and 11 bases lay in between. Germline CDR1 KGHSH, CDR2 LQKENI. CDR3 nucleotides: TGTGCCAGCGCTCCCGACTTAACTAATGAAAAACTGTTTTTT. Amino acids: CASAPDLTNEKLFF.

This clone was observed once. V gene TRBV5-4 combines with J gene TRBJ2-3; 10 nucleotides agree with TRBD1. This CDR3 has 15 residues. Germline V lookup: CDR1 SGHNT, CDR2 YYREEE (reference sequence). The V segment lost 0 bases and the J segment 5 bases; nucleotides outside the gene matches: 3. CDR3 sequence (DNA): TGTGCCAGCAGCTTGGGGACAGGGGGGGGAGATACGCAGTATTTT. It yields the protein CASSLGTGGGDTQYF. The full variable domain, its missing parts supplied by reference TRBV5-4 and TRBJ2-3, is ETGVTQSPTHLIKTRGQQVTLRCSSQSGHNTVSWYQQALGQGPQFIFQYYREEENGRGNFPPRFSGLQFPNYSSELNVNALELDDSALYLCASSLGTGGGDTQYFGPGTRLTVL.

J is TRBJ2-7 and V is TRBV25-1, with D perhaps TRBD1 (6 bases). Trimming removed 4 bases at V and 3 bases at J, with 13 bases between. The CDR3 covers 14 residues. The germline V gene has CDR1 MGHDK and CDR2 SYGVNS. The CDR3 sequence is CASSAIRTDYEQYF. As DNA, the CDR3 is TGTGCCAGCAGTGCGATCAGGACAGACTACGAGCAGTACTTC.

This chain uses TRBV24-1 with TRBJ1-5, with TRBD1 matching 7 bases. CDR1 and CDR2 (germline): KGHDR, SFDVKD. The CDR3 extends over 15 amino acids. The V gene end was trimmed by 3 bases and the J gene end by 3 bases; junction bases not matched to a gene: 4. The CDR3 DNA sequence: TGTGCCACCAGTGATCCGCAGGGGGACAATCAGCCCCAGCATTTT. Amino acids: CATSDPQGDNQPQHF.

In its sample, this clone was seen a few times. CDR3 protein: CAARDSNQPQHF. Written as DNA, the CDR3 is TGTGCCGCGAGGGATAGCAATCAGCCCCAGCATTTT. The V and J genes are TRBV28 and TRBJ1-5, with D uncertain. Germline V gives CDR1 MDHEN, CDR2 SYDVKM. CDR3 length: 12 residues. Trimming removed 11 bases from V and 0 bases from J, with 8 bases in between.

The rearrangement links TRBV18 to TRBJ1-4; 7 nucleotides align to TRBD1. The CDR3 contains 17 residues. V lost 1 base to trimming and J lost 2 bases; unmatched junction nucleotides: 7. The germline V gene has CDR1 KGHSH and CDR2 LQKENI. The CDR3 reads CASSPRLARGTNEKLFF. CDR3 nucleotide sequence: TGTGCCAGCTCACCACGATTGGCCAGGGGGACTAATGAAAAACTGTTTTTT.

CDR3 sequence reads: CASSPRTGGLNGYTF. CDR3 DNA sequence: TGTGCCAGTAGTCCCCGGACAGGGGGCCTTAATGGCTACACCTTC. V usage is TRBV19 and J usage is TRBJ1-2, with 11 bases aligning to TRBD1. Trimming took 5 bases from V and 6 from J; bases not matched to a gene: 8. The CDR3 has 15 amino acids. Germline V lookup: CDR1 LNHDA, CDR2 SQIVND (reference sequence).

The chain links TRBV11-2 to TRBJ2-5, with 9 nucleotides matching TRBD1. This CDR3 region has 15 residues. Germline values: CDR1 SGHAT, CDR2 FQNNGV. V shed 5 bases, J shed 4 bases, and the junction held 8 bases outside the gene matches. Here the CDR3 reads CASSPRGQGPETQYF. The CDR3 DNA reads as TGTGCCAGCAGCCCCCGAGGACAGGGGCCAGAGACCCAGTACTTC.

This clone has only one observation. The rearrangement links TRBV3-1 (or the pseudogene TRBV3-2) to TRBJ2-5; D possibly corresponds to TRBD2 (5 bases). CDR3 length: 17 residues. V gave up 0 bases and J gave up 2 bases, with 16 bases separating them. Germline loops: CDR1 LGHDT, CDR2 YNNKEL (reference sequence). DNA of the CDR3: TGTGCCAGCAGCCAAGATGGTACGGTAGCGCCACAAGAGACCCAGTACTTC. Residues: CASSQDGTVAPQETQYF.

The chain links TRBV11-3 to TRBJ2-1; D perhaps matches TRBD2 (7 bases). V was shortened by 2 bases and J by 2 bases, with 16 bases between the two germline ends. CDR1 and CDR2 (germline): SGHNT, YENEEA. CDR3 length equals 17 residues. The CDR3 region is CASSLRGGKRAYNEQFF. The CDR3 bases are TGTGCCAGCAGCTTAAGGGGGGGGAAGAGGGCCTACAATGAGCAGTTCTTC.

The genes are TRBV4-1 and TRBJ1-5; 9 bases map to TRBD1. The CDR3 is 15 residues long. Germline V gene data show CDR1 as MGHRA and CDR2 as YSYEKL. Trimming removed 3 bases from V and 5 bases from J; junction bases left unmatched: 5. The chain's CDR3 is CASSQNRGQYQPQHF. DNA of the CDR3: TGCGCCAGCAGCCAGAACAGGGGGCAGTATCAGCCCCAGCATTTT.

In this sample, this clone turned up once. The rearrangement links TRBV27 to TRBJ2-1; perhaps D is TRBD1 or TRBD2 (5 bases each). The CDR3 covers 17 residues. Germline V lookup: CDR1 MNHEY, CDR2 SMNVEV (reference sequence). V lost 5 bases, J lost 3 bases, and 20 bases lay in between. The CDR3 region has the DNA TGTGCCAGCAGTCTGACCTCCGGGACCCTCTTCTACAATGAGCAGTTCTTC. This sequence encodes CASSLTSGTLFYNEQFF.